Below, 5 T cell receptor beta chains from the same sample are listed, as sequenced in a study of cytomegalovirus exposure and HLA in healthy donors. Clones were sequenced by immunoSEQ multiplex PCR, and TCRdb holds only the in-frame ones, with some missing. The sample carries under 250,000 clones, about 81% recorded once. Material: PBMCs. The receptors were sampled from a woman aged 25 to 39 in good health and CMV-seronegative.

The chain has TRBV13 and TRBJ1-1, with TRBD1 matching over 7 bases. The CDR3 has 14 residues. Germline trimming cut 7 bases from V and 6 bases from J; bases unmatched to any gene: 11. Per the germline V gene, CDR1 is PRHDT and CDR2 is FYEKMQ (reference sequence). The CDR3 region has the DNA TGTGCCAGCACCAGGGGGACGGGGATTGCTGAAGCTTTCTTT. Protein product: CASTRGTGIAEAFF.

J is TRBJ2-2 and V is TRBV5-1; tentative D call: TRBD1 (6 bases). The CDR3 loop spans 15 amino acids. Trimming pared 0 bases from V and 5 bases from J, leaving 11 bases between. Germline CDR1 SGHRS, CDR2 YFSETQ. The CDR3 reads CASSLVQGGTGELFF. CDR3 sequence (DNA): TGCGCCAGCAGCTTGGTACAGGGTGGGACCGGGGAGCTGTTTTTT.

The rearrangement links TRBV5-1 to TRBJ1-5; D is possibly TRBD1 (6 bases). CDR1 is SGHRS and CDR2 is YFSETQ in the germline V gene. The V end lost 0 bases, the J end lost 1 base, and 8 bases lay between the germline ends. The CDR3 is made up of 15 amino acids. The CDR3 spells CASSLEGVSNQPQHF. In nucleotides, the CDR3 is TGCGCCAGCAGCTTGGAGGGGGTGAGCAATCAGCCCCAGCATTTT.

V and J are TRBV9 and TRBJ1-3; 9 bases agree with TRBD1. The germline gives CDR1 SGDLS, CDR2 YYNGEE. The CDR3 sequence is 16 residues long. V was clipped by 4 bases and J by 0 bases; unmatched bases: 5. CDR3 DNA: TGTGCCAGCAGCACTCAGACAGGGGGCTCTGGAAACACCATATATTTT. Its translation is CASSTQTGGSGNTIYF.

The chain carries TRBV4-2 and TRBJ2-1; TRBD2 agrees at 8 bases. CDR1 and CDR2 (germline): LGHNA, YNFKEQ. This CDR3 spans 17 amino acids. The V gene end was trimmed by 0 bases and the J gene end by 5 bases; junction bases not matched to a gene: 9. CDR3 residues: CASSQDGGAGGHNEQFF. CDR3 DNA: TGTGCCAGCAGCCAAGACGGCGGCGCGGGAGGCCACAATGAGCAGTTCTTC.